Listed below are T cell receptor beta chains from one sample, sequenced in a study of cytomegalovirus exposure and HLA in healthy donors. The repertoire was sequenced with immunoSEQ multiplex PCR; TCRdb's copy has only in-frame clones and lacks some. Here the sample spans 200,000 to 250,000 clones, about 75% being singletons. Sequencing was carried out using PBMCs. All receptors derive from a woman in her 30s in good health and CMV-seronegative. CDR3s include the opening cysteine and the closing phenylalanine or tryptophan. The D gene is left open where the match is weak. Expanded clones get a size class; other rows say once, few or many, or leave the size out.

>TRBV5-1|-|TRBD2|TRBJ2-1
CASRPYLAGVNEQFF
TGCGCCAGCAGACCTTATCTAGCGGGAGTGAATGAGCAGTTCTTC
>TRBV5-8|-|-|TRBJ1-2
CASSYPSGEGYTF
TGTGCCAGCAGCTACCCATCAGGGGAGGGCTACACCTTC
>TRBV7-9|few|TRBD2|TRBJ2-1
CASSVSGPHNEQFF
TGTGCCAGCAGCGTTAGCGGGCCTCACAATGAGCAGTTCTTC
>TRBV7-2|-|TRBD1|TRBJ2-3
CASTFGRARGNTQYF
TGTGCCAGCACCTTCGGGCGGGCCAGGGGGAATACGCAGTATTTT
>TRBV5-1|-|TRBD1|TRBJ2-5
CASSYSGTGPGEQYF
TGCGCCAGCAGCTATTCCGGGACAGGGCCAGGGGAGCAGTACTTC
>TRBV30|-|TRBD1|TRBJ1-2
CAWSSPGTGPYGYTF
TGTGCCTGGAGTTCCCCCGGGACAGGGCCATATGGCTACACCTTC
>TRBV7-9|-|TRBD2|TRBJ2-7
CSSSTPGLAGGEQYF
TGTTCCAGCAGCACACCGGGACTAGCGGGAGGCGAGCAGTACTTC
>TRBV7-6|-|TRBD1|TRBJ2-2
CASSSGQGVGELFF
TGTGCCAGCAGCTCGGGACAGGGGGTCGGGGAGCTGTTTTTT
>TRBV2|few|-|TRBJ1-1
CAITGSRAREAFF
TGTGCCATTACAGGATCCCGAGCGCGGGAAGCTTTCTTT
>TRBV5-6|-|-|TRBJ1-1
CASSLRAGDMNTEAFF
TGTGCCAGCAGCTTAAGGGCAGGGGATATGAACACTGAAGCTTTCTTT
>TRBV19|few|TRBD2|TRBJ2-7
CASSGTSGSDEQYF
TGTGCCAGTAGCGGGACTAGCGGGAGTGACGAGCAGTACTTC
>TRBV5-6|-|-|TRBJ1-1
CASRRIRSAFF
TGTGCCAGCAGGCGGATTCGTAGCGCTTTCTTT
>TRBV19|-|TRBD1|TRBJ1-4
CASSITGTVGLFF
TGTGCCAGTAGTATAACCGGGACAGTTGGACTGTTTTTT
>TRBV7-6|-|TRBD1|TRBJ1-2
CASSPETGALYGYTF
TGTGCCAGCAGCCCAGAAACAGGGGCGCTCTATGGCTACACCTTC
>TRBV4-1|-|-|TRBJ2-7
CASSPTEYYEQYF
TGCGCCAGCAGCCCGACAGAGTACTACGAGCAGTACTTC
>TRBV29-1|-|TRBD2|TRBJ2-2
CSVDASGRGYTGELFF
TGCAGCGTTGATGCTAGCGGGAGAGGGTACACCGGGGAGCTGTTTTTT
>TRBV2|-|TRBD2|TRBJ2-1
CASSETLKGRSSGSNYIAYNEQFF
TGTGCCAGCAGTGAAACGCTGAAGGGGCGGTCTAGCGGGTCAAATTACATAGCCTACAATGAGCAGTTCTTC
>TRBV27|-|TRBD2|TRBJ2-7
CASRYGASGYEQYF
TGTGCCAGCAGGTACGGGGCTAGCGGCTACGAGCAGTACTTC
>TRBV5-5|once|-|TRBJ1-1
CASSFPGIPEAFF
TGTGCCAGCAGCTTCCCAGGGATCCCTGAAGCTTTCTTT
>TRBV6-1|-|-|TRBJ2-3
CASRRAKDTQYF
TGTGCCAGCAGGAGGGCGAAAGATACGCAGTATTTT
>TRBV6-5|-|-|TRBJ1-4
CASSVAEGTNEKLFF
TGTGCCAGCAGTGTGGCGGAAGGTACTAATGAAAAACTGTTTTTT
>TRBV7-8|-|-|TRBJ2-6
CASRNLRLSPSGANVLTF
TGTGCCAGCAGAAACCTCAGGTTAAGCCCCTCTGGGGCCAACGTCCTGACTTTC
>TRBV7-9|once|TRBD2|TRBJ2-7
CASSPRTSMAFYEQYF
TGTGCCAGCAGTCCGAGGACTAGTATGGCGTTCTACGAGCAGTACTTC
>TRBV7-9|-|TRBD2|TRBJ2-7
CASSPSTGTSAATYEQYF
TGTGCCAGCAGCCCATCCACCGGGACTAGCGCCGCTACCTACGAGCAGTACTTC
>TRBV5-1|many|TRBD1|TRBJ1-5
CASSSGDSPIKHF
TGCGCCAGCAGCTCGGGGGACAGCCCCATAAAGCATTTT
>TRBV5-1|-|-|TRBJ1-4
CASSFTGSGEKLFF
TGCGCCAGCAGCTTCACAGGGTCGGGTGAAAAACTGTTTTTT
>TRBV5-6|-|TRBD2|TRBJ2-3
CASSLIAGGTDTQYF
TGTGCCAGCAGCTTGATAGCGGGGGGGACAGATACGCAGTATTTT
>TRBV4-1|-|TRBD2|TRBJ2-1
CASSGLAASYNEQFF
TGCGCCAGCAGTGGGCTAGCGGCTTCCTACAATGAGCAGTTCTTC
>TRBV7-9|-|-|TRBJ2-1
CASISKEEEQFF
TGTGCCAGCATATCAAAGGAGGAGGAGCAGTTCTTC
>TRBV6-5|once|-|TRBJ1-1
CASTKTNEAFF
TGTGCCAGCACTAAAACCAATGAAGCTTTCTTT
>TRBV15|-|TRBD1|TRBJ1-3
CATSRDYGTGTTGNTIYF
TGTGCCACCAGCAGAGATTACGGGACAGGGACCACTGGAAACACCATATATTTT
>TRBV27|-|TRBD1|TRBJ2-1
CASSYTGVHEQFF
TGTGCCAGCAGTTACACAGGGGTCCATGAGCAGTTCTTC
>TRBV6-1|-|-|TRBJ2-3
CASSEIEGYSTDTQYF
TGTGCCAGCAGTGAAATCGAGGGATATAGCACAGATACGCAGTATTTT
>TRBV2|-|TRBD2|TRBJ2-1
CASSEAGGGVGEQFF
TGTGCCAGCAGTGAAGCCGGCGGGGGGGTTGGTGAGCAGTTCTTC
>TRBV18|-|-|TRBJ2-3
CASSLTLGQLPSTDTQYF
TGTGCCAGCTCACTAACTCTAGGACAGCTCCCTAGCACAGATACGCAGTATTTT
>TRBV7-8|-|TRBD1|TRBJ2-7
CASSVRILSGGNEQYF
TGTGCCAGCAGCGTTAGGATACTTTCAGGGGGCAACGAGCAGTACTTC